Listed below are T cell receptor beta chains from one sample, sequenced in a study of T cell repertoires in cytomegalovirus infection. MiXCR, applied by TCRdb to the reads, yields one record per CDR3 protein. Among 650,000 to 900,000 distinct CDR3 sequences listed, approximately 32% were seen once. Their antigen targets remain unknown. The sample consisted of cultured CD8+ T cells from PBMCs, taken from culture after CMV antigen stimulation. The receptor set was obtained from a human donor in good health (CMV status not recorded). Some clones in this sample may be carry-over from other donors' samples. The CDR3 runs from the conserved cysteine through the conserved F or W. A D gene is named only where the DNA matches it firmly. Only some rows state a clone size, as once, few, many or a class for expanded clones.

V: TRBV6-2/TRBV6-3; D: NA; J: TRBJ1-1; size: few; DNA: TGTGCCAGCAGTTACGGGACACCGAACACTGAAGCTTTCTTT; CDR3: CASSYGTPNTEAFF
V: TRBV7-3; D: NA; J: TRBJ1-1; size: few; DNA: TGTGCCAGCAGCTTAAGGAGCTCGGCCCCTGAAGCTTTCTTT; CDR3: CASSLRSSAPEAFF
V: TRBV10-2; D: NA; J: TRBJ2-1; size: NA; DNA: TGCGCCAGCAGATGGGGTTTACCCTACAATGAGCAGTTCTTC; CDR3: CASRWGLPYNEQFF
V: TRBV24-1; D: TRBD1; J: TRBJ2-3; size: NA; DNA: TGTGCCACCAGTATCAGGGGGCGCCCAGATACGCAGTATTTT; CDR3: CATSIRGRPDTQYF
V: TRBV7-2; D: TRBD1; J: TRBJ1-1; size: many; DNA: TGTGCCAGCAGGCGGGACAGGGGATACACTGAAGCTTTCTTT; CDR3: CASRRDRGYTEAFF
V: TRBV6-1; D: NA; J: TRBJ2-7; size: NA; DNA: TGTGCCAGCCTCTCGATCGACTGCGAGCAGTACTTC; CDR3: CASLSIDCEQYF
V: TRBV7-9; D: NA; J: TRBJ2-1; size: NA; DNA: TGTGCCAGCAGCCAGGGGGGGCTCGATGAGCAGTTCTTC; CDR3: CASSQGGLDEQFF
V: TRBV4-2; D: TRBD1; J: TRBJ2-1; size: NA; DNA: TGTGCCAGCAGCCAAGATTGGGACAGGGGGGACAATGAGCAGTTCTTC; CDR3: CASSQDWDRGDNEQFF
V: TRBV7-9; D: TRBD2; J: TRBJ2-5; size: NA; DNA: TGTGCCAGCAGAAACGGGGGGAACCTGACCCAGTACTTC; CDR3: CASRNGGNLTQYF
V: TRBV27; D: NA; J: TRBJ2-3; size: NA; DNA: TGTGCCAGCAGTTCCCCCTGGGTTCTTGCAGATACGCAGTATTTT; CDR3: CASSSPWVLADTQYF
V: TRBV7-2; D: NA; J: TRBJ2-7; size: many; DNA: TGTGCCAGCAGCTTAACCGAGGGGGTATACGAGCAGTACTTC; CDR3: CASSLTEGVYEQYF
V: TRBV7-2; D: TRBD1; J: TRBJ1-1; size: many; DNA: TGTGCCAGCAGCACCGGGACAGGGAGCCTAGAAGCTTTCTTT; CDR3: CASSTGTGSLEAFF
V: TRBV5-6; D: NA; J: TRBJ2-7; size: few; DNA: TGTGCCAGCAGCTTCGGACAGGGAGGGGGAAGGGGGCAGTACTTC; CDR3: CASSFGQGGGRGQYF
V: TRBV7-2; D: NA; J: TRBJ2-3; size: many; DNA: TGTGCCAGCCGGGGCGGGTCAGATACGCAGTATTTT; CDR3: CASRGGSDTQYF
V: TRBV19; D: NA; J: TRBJ1-2; size: NA; DNA: TGTGCCAGTAGTATATCCGGGACTTCCTATGGCTACACCTTC; CDR3: CASSISGTSYGYTF
V: TRBV20-1; D: TRBD1; J: TRBJ2-7; size: NA; DNA: TGCAGTGCTAGAGAAGGGACAGACTCCTACGAGCAGTACTTC; CDR3: CSAREGTDSYEQYF
V: TRBV7-2; D: NA; J: TRBJ1-5; size: many; DNA: TGTGCCAGCAGCTTTGACAGGAGGGCTAATCAGCCCCAGCATTTT; CDR3: CASSFDRRANQPQHF
V: TRBV27; D: NA; J: TRBJ1-1; size: many; DNA: TGTGCCAGCAGACAGGAGAACACTGAAGCTTTCTTT; CDR3: CASRQENTEAFF
V: TRBV7-8; D: NA; J: TRBJ1-5; size: few; DNA: TGTGCCAGCAGCCCGAACATGAATAGCAATCAGCCCCAGCATTTT; CDR3: CASSPNMNSNQPQHF
V: TRBV12-3/TRBV12-4; D: NA; J: TRBJ1-5; size: NA; DNA: TGTGCCAGCAGTGGGGAGAACAATCAGTCCCAGCATTTT; CDR3: CASSGENNQSQHF
V: TRBV6-1; D: NA; J: TRBJ1-2; size: NA; DNA: TGTGCCAGCAGTGAAGGGACCCACCTAGGCTACACCTTC; CDR3: CASSEGTHLGYTF
V: TRBV19; D: TRBD1; J: TRBJ1-5; size: NA; DNA: TGTGCCAGTAGTTCTGATCAGGGGGCAGGTCAGCCCCAGCATTTT; CDR3: CASSSDQGAGQPQHF
V: TRBV19; D: TRBD1; J: TRBJ1-2; size: once; DNA: TGTGCCACCCTTACCGGGACAGTGAGAGGATATCCGGAAGACCTTGATGGCTACACCTTC; CDR3: CATLTGTVRGYPEDLDGYTF
V: TRBV7-9; D: NA; J: TRBJ1-1; size: NA; DNA: TGTGCCAGCAGTGCCATAAGGGGGGAGGAGACTGAAGCTTTCTTT; CDR3: CASSAIRGEETEAFF
V: TRBV11-1; D: NA; J: TRBJ2-6; size: once; DNA: TGTGCCAGCAGCTTCAGGGTAACCAACGTCCTGACTTTC; CDR3: CASSFRVTNVLTF
V: TRBV11-3; D: NA; J: TRBJ2-2; size: few; DNA: TGTGCCAGCAAGAAGGGGACCGGGGAGCTGTTTTTT; CDR3: CASKKGTGELFF
V: TRBV27; D: NA; J: TRBJ2-1; size: NA; DNA: TGTGCCAGCTCAGTTTCTAACAATGAGCAGTTCTTC; CDR3: CASSVSNNEQFF
V: TRBV3-1; D: NA; J: TRBJ2-7; size: few; DNA: TGTGCCAGCAGCCAAGACGGGGCCGGGGACTACGAGCAGTACTTC; CDR3: CASSQDGAGDYEQYF
V: TRBV7-8; D: TRBD1; J: TRBJ2-5; size: many; DNA: TGTGCCAGCAGCTTAGAAGGGGGCCTTCAAGAGACCCAGTACTTC; CDR3: CASSLEGGLQETQYF
V: TRBV9; D: NA; J: TRBJ1-1; size: NA; DNA: TGTGCCAGCAGCGGGCTCGGGAGAGGCCGCGGGACTGAAGCTTTCTTT; CDR3: CASSGLGRGRGTEAFF
V: TRBV19; D: NA; J: TRBJ1-2; size: few; DNA: TGTGCCAGTAACCCGACAGGACCTGATGGCTACACCTTC; CDR3: CASNPTGPDGYTF
V: TRBV6-5; D: TRBD1; J: TRBJ2-3; size: NA; DNA: TGTGCCAGCGGACAGGGGCACAAAGATACGCAGTATTTT; CDR3: CASGQGHKDTQYF
V: TRBV6-2/TRBV6-3; D: NA; J: TRBJ2-1; size: NA; DNA: TGTGCCAGCAGCCGCCTCTGGGGGATTGAGCAGTTCTTC; CDR3: CASSRLWGIEQFF
V: TRBV6-2/TRBV6-3; D: NA; J: TRBJ1-1; size: NA; DNA: TGTGCCAGCAGCCCAGGACTTACAAAGACCGCGGTCAACACTGAAGCTTTCTTT; CDR3: CASSPGLTKTAVNTEAFF
V: TRBV6-6; D: TRBD1; J: TRBJ1-2; size: NA; DNA: TGTGCCAGCAGTTACCCAACGGGACAGGACTATGGCTACACCTTC; CDR3: CASSYPTGQDYGYTF
V: TRBV4-1; D: TRBD2; J: TRBJ2-7; size: once; DNA: TGCGCCAGCAGCCAAGGCCGGGGGGTTTCCTACGAGCAGTACTTC; CDR3: CASSQGRGVSYEQYF
V: TRBV6-5; D: NA; J: TRBJ2-3; size: NA; DNA: TGTGCCAGCCGCAACCCGGGACGAGTCACAGATACGCAGTATTTT; CDR3: CASRNPGRVTDTQYF
V: TRBV7-9; D: NA; J: TRBJ1-2; size: many; DNA: TGTGCCAGCAGCTTATATGAGGGGCACTATGGCTACACCTTC; CDR3: CASSLYEGHYGYTF
V: TRBV6-6; D: NA; J: TRBJ1-1; size: NA; DNA: TGTGCCAGCAATGCAGGACAAGCGAACACTGAAGCTTTCTTT; CDR3: CASNAGQANTEAFF
V: TRBV27; D: NA; J: TRBJ1-1; size: NA; DNA: TGTGCCAGCAGTTTATACGGGGTGGAAACTGAAGCTTTCTTT; CDR3: CASSLYGVETEAFF
V: TRBV7-9; D: NA; J: TRBJ1-4; size: NA; DNA: TGTGCCAGCAGCCCTCCCGACAGTGGAGGTGAAAAACTGTTTTTT; CDR3: CASSPPDSGGEKLFF
V: TRBV2; D: NA; J: TRBJ1-1; size: NA; DNA: TGTGCCAGCAGTGATAGGGCGGGATACACTGAAGCTTTCTTT; CDR3: CASSDRAGYTEAFF
V: TRBV4-3; D: TRBD1; J: TRBJ2-1; size: NA; DNA: TGCGCCAGCAGCCAAGACAGGGGGCATTCCAATGAGCAGTTCTTC; CDR3: CASSQDRGHSNEQFF
V: TRBV27; D: NA; J: TRBJ2-1; size: few; DNA: TGTGCCAGCAGTTTTGTAAGGAGGGATGAGCAGTTCTTC; CDR3: CASSFVRRDEQFF
V: TRBV7-9; D: NA; J: TRBJ1-5; size: many; DNA: TGTGCCAGCAGCTTAGGGGGTGATTACAATCAGCCCCAGCATTTT; CDR3: CASSLGGDYNQPQHF
V: TRBV7-6; D: TRBD2; J: TRBJ2-3; size: few; DNA: TGTGCCAGCAGCTTACTAGCGGGGGAGACTAGCACAGATACGCAGTATTTT; CDR3: CASSLLAGETSTDTQYF